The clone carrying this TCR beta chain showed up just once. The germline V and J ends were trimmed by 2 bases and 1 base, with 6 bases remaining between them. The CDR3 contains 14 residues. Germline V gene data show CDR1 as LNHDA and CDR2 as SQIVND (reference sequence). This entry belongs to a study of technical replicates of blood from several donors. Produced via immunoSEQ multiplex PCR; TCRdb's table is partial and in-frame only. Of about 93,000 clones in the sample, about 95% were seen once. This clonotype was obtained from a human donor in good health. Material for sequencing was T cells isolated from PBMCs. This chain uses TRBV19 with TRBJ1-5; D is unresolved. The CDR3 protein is CASSIPVSNQPQHF. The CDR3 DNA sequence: TGTGCCAGTAGTATACCGGTGAGCAATCAGCCCCAGCATTTT.